This T cell receptor beta chain originates from a study of T cells in Graves' hyperthyroidism and ophthalmopathy. This clonotype was detected many times. Clinicians diagnosed patients from clinical symptoms, serum thyroxine and TRAb, thyroid ultrasound and orbital computed tomography. RNA transcripts served as the template for amplifying TCR beta CDR3 regions. TCR CDR3 regions were first amplified by RT-PCR with HTBI primers. TCRdb analysed the multiplex PCR reads with MiXCR anew, one entry per CDR3 protein. The sample includes approximately 570,000 distinct CDR3 sequences, around 20% of them seen just once. The specimen was blood. This TCR was sampled from a middle-aged man with Graves' ophthalmopathy.

The DNA for the CDR3 is TGTGCCAGCAGCCTGCGGACTCTGGGGTCAGATACGCAGTATTTT. Translation: CASSLRTLGSDTQYF. The rearrangement links TRBV7-8 to TRBJ2-3; maybe TRBD2 (5 bases). V was cut by 5 bases and J by 4 bases, with 16 bases left in between. The length of the CDR3 is 15 residues. Germline V lookup: CDR1 SGHVS, CDR2 FQNEAQ.